This passage covers 32 T cell receptor beta chains from one sample sequenced in a study of T cell responses to AZD1222 COVID-19 vaccine. The data were produced by immunoSEQ multiplex PCR, yet TCRdb's version contains in-frame clones alone and is incomplete. The data show around 79,000 clones, with about 85% seen just once and roughly 1.6% held by the top ten. Sequencing was performed on peripheral blood, taken on day 0 of AZD1222 vaccination. These receptors were taken from an adult in good health.

The chain joins TRBV3-1 (or the pseudogene TRBV3-2) to TRBJ2-1, with 10 nucleotides matching TRBD2. Germline V gene data show CDR1 as LGHDT and CDR2 as YNNKEL (reference sequence). The CDR3 sequence is 15 residues long. V shed 6 bases, J shed 5 bases, and the junction held 7 bases outside the gene matches. In DNA form, the CDR3 reads TGTGCCAGCAGGCAAAGCGGGAGGGCCCACAATGAGCAGTTCTTC. Its translation: CASRQSGRAHNEQFF.

The gene calls are TRBV7-8 and TRBJ1-5; D is ambiguous. Trimming stripped 1 base from V and 3 bases from J, with 10 bases between. Germline CDR1 is SGHVS and CDR2 is FQNEAQ. The CDR3 length is 15 residues. The CDR3 is CASSLEAGPNQPQHF. The DNA for the CDR3 is TGTGCCAGCAGCTTAGAGGCGGGCCCCAATCAGCCCCAGCATTTT.

This chain links TRBV7-8 with TRBJ2-2; D uncertain. Trimming removed 2 bases from V and 4 bases from J, with 11 bases in between. Germline V gene lookup returns CDR1 SGHVS and CDR2 FQNEAQ. The CDR3 is made up of 15 amino acids. This chain's CDR3 is CASSLNGLITGELFF. The CDR3 coding sequence is TGTGCCAGCAGCTTAAACGGGCTAATCACCGGGGAGCTGTTTTTT.

This chain links TRBV3-1 (or the pseudogene TRBV3-2) with TRBJ2-3; 9 bases match TRBD2. J lost 3 bases, V lost 1 base, and 5 bases had no gene match. Germline values: CDR1 LGHDT, CDR2 YNNKEL (reference sequence). The CDR3 runs 16 residues. The CDR3 DNA reads TGTGCCAGCAGCCAAGGGGCTAGCGGGACGACAGATACGCAGTATTTT. It codes for CASSQGASGTTDTQYF.

This clone was observed a handful of times. This rearrangement joins TRBV9 to TRBJ1-4; no firm D call. CDR3 size: 12 residues. V was trimmed by 4 bases and J by 6 bases, leaving 7 bases between them. The germline CDR1 and CDR2 sequences are SGDLS and YYNGEE. The CDR3 region has the DNA TGTGCCAGCAGCTCCCCGGATGAAAAACTGTTTTTT. It is translated as CASSSPDEKLFF.

This chain connects TRBV7-9 to TRBJ1-2; tentative D call: TRBD1 (6 bases). The V end was cut by 5 bases, the J end by 1 base, with 11 bases between. The germline V gene encodes CDR1 SEHNR and CDR2 FQNEAQ (reference sequence). The CDR3 has 14 amino acids. The CDR3 sequence is CASSQDSFNYGYTF. CDR3 bases: TGTGCCAGCAGCCAGGACAGTTTTAACTATGGCTACACCTTC. Full variable domain (outside the CDR3, taken from reference TRBV7-9 and TRBJ1-2): DTGVSQNPRHKITKRGQNVTFRCDPISEHNRLYWYRQTLGQGPEFLTYFQNEAQLEKSRLLSDRFSAERPKGSFSTLEIQRTEQGDSAMYLCASSQDSFNYGYTFGSGTRLTVV.

V gene TRBV19 combines with J gene TRBJ2-1, with TRBD1 matching 7 bases. CDR3 size: 15 residues. The ends lost 6 bases at V and 2 bases at J; junction bases unmatched: 7. Looked up from germline, CDR1 is LNHDA and CDR2 is SQIVND (reference sequence). In DNA form, the CDR3 reads TGTGCCAGTAGCAGACAGGGTGGGACCTACAATGAGCAGTTCTTC. Encoded protein: CASSRQGGTYNEQFF.

The chain carries TRBV4-1 and TRBJ1-5; D possibly corresponds to TRBD1 (5 bases). The CDR3 runs to 13 residues. V shed 3 bases and J shed 9 bases, with 12 bases lying between them. CDR1 MGHRA and CDR2 YSYEKL come from the germline V gene. The CDR3 here is CASSQGGERPQHF. CDR3 nucleotides: TGCGCCAGCAGCCAGGGAGGGGAACGGCCCCAGCATTTT.

The J gene is TRBJ1-2, the V gene TRBV7-8; perhaps TRBD1 as D (6 bases). The V gene's germline CDR1 is SGHVS and CDR2 FQNEAQ. V lost 1 base and J lost 5, with 14 bases in between. The CDR3 is 15 amino acids. The CDR3 DNA reads TGTGCCAGCAGCTTAGTGTTGACAGGATCTTATGGCTACACCTTC. Protein: CASSLVLTGSYGYTF.

The V and J genes are TRBV30 and TRBJ1-1; D not certain. Germline CDR1 and CDR2: GTSNPN and SVGIG (reference sequence). The CDR3 runs to 12 residues. Trimming removed 3 bases at V and 7 bases at J, with 12 bases between. The CDR3 nucleotides are TGTGCCTGGAGCACTTCGACCTTTGAAGCTTTCTTT. As protein: CAWSTSTFEAFF.

The chain joins TRBV7-2 to TRBJ2-7, with unresolved D. Looked up from germline, CDR1 is SGHTA and CDR2 is FQGNSA. This CDR3 region has 14 residues. V was clipped by 1 base and J by 3 bases, with 10 bases between them. CDR3 in DNA: TGTGCCAGCAGCTTAGATGGATCTAACTACGAGCAGTACTTC. As protein: CASSLDGSNYEQYF. The whole variable domain, filled in from reference TRBV7-2 and TRBJ2-7, reads GAGVSQSPSNKVTEKGKDVELRCDPISGHTALYWYRQSLGQGLEFLIYFQGNSAPDKSGLPSDRFSAERTGGSVSTLTIQRTQQEDSAVYLCASSLDGSNYEQYFGPGTRLTVT.

V gene TRBV5-1 combines with J gene TRBJ1-2, with TRBD1 matching over 9 bases. CDR1 is SGHRS and CDR2 is YFSETQ in the germline V gene. V shed 4 bases and J 6 bases; nucleotides not matched to a gene: 10. The CDR3 runs 15 residues. The CDR3 sequence: CASSPKTGGKDGYTF. In DNA, the CDR3 is TGCGCCAGCAGCCCAAAGACAGGGGGAAAGGATGGCTACACCTTC.

The J gene is TRBJ1-1, the V gene TRBV7-9; tentative D call: TRBD1 (5 bases). The CDR3 is made up of 13 amino acids. Germline V gene data show CDR1 as SEHNR and CDR2 as FQNEAQ (reference sequence). The V and J ends lost 7 bases and 3 bases respectively, with 12 bases between them. Here the CDR3 DNA reads TGTGCCAGCAAACGTGGGGGGGACACTGAAGCTTTCTTT. It translates to CASKRGGDTEAFF.

CDR3 sequence: CASTPTPGQGFYEQYF. The CDR3 coding sequence is TGTGCCAGTACCCCGACCCCGGGACAGGGCTTCTACGAGCAGTACTTC. V and J are TRBV19 and TRBJ2-7, with 9 bases matching TRBD1. The CDR3 is 16 residues long. The germline V gene encodes CDR1 LNHDA and CDR2 SQIVND (reference sequence). The J segment lost 3 bases and the V segment lost 7 bases, leaving 13 bases of the junction unmatched.

The chain employs TRBV7-6 and TRBJ1-2; 8 bases match TRBD1. The trim removed 5 bases at V and 8 bases at J, leaving 16 bases unmatched. The length of the CDR3 is 16 residues. Germline V gene data show CDR1 as SGHVS and CDR2 as FNYEAQ. The CDR3 DNA follows: TGTGCCAGCAGCCGACGTACCGGACAGGGTCTGGAAGGCTACACCTTC. It codes for CASSRRTGQGLEGYTF.

The V and J genes are TRBV18 and TRBJ2-7, with 10 positions matching TRBD1. The J segment lost 5 bases and the V segment lost 5 bases, leaving 12 bases of the junction unmatched. CDR3 length: 16 residues. From germline, CDR1 is KGHSH and CDR2 LQKENI. Written as DNA, the CDR3 is TGTGCCAGCTCAGGACAGGGGGGAGGACGCAGGGACGAGCAGTACTTC. Protein sequence: CASSGQGGGRRDEQYF.

As concerns this clone: Other DNA sequences in this sample translate to the same CDR3. The chain is built from TRBV18 and TRBJ2-1, with 12 bases identical to TRBD2. CDR1 KGHSH and CDR2 LQKENI come from the germline V gene. The ends lost 3 bases at V and 4 bases at J; junction bases unmatched: 4. This CDR3 has 16 amino acids. CDR3: CASSPPGTSGYNEQFF. The CDR3 coding sequence is TGTGCCAGCTCACCCCCTGGGACTAGCGGGTACAATGAGCAGTTCTTC.

V usage is TRBV28 and J usage is TRBJ2-4; D possibly uses TRBD1 or TRBD2 (5 bases each). The germline V gene encodes CDR1 MDHEN and CDR2 SYDVKM. CDR3 length equals 13 residues. Trimming left V 6 bases short and J 7 bases short, with 13 bases between. The CDR3 loop is CASSRGRANIQYF. Written as DNA, the CDR3 is TGTGCCAGCAGCCGGGGACGGGCTAACATTCAGTACTTC.

The CDR3 sequence is CASSARGGEANTGELFF. CDR3 nucleotides: TGTGCCAGCAGCGCTCGGGGGGGGGAAGCGAACACCGGGGAGCTGTTTTTT. The chain couples TRBV7-6 to TRBJ2-2; 8 positions match TRBD2. The CDR3 runs to 17 residues. Per the germline V gene, CDR1 is SGHVS and CDR2 is FNYEAQ. V lost 5 bases to trimming and J lost 0 bases; unmatched junction nucleotides: 8. Filled out from reference TRBV7-6 and TRBJ2-2, the complete variable domain reads GAGVSQSPRYKVTKRGQDVALRCDPISGHVSLYWYRQALGQGPEFLTYFNYEAQQDKSGLPNDRFSAERPEGSISTLTIQRTEQRDSAMYRCASSARGGEANTGELFFGEGSRLTVL.

J is TRBJ1-5 and V is TRBV6-5; perhaps TRBD1 as D (6 bases). CDR3 length: 13 amino acids. Germline CDR1 is MNHEY and CDR2 is SVGAGI. V lost 6 bases and J 6 bases, leaving 12 bases between the germline ends. For the CDR3, the DNA is TGTGCCAGCAGAGGCGGGGACATTCAGCCCCAGCATTTT. Protein sequence: CASRGGDIQPQHF.

The chain uses TRBV9 and TRBJ2-1; a weak D match, TRBD2 (6 bases). Trimming took 3 bases from V and 0 from J, leaving 16 bases between them. Germline V gives CDR1 SGDLS, CDR2 YYNGEE. This CDR3 region has 17 residues. The CDR3 spells CASSGGVGVSSYNEQFF. In nucleotides, the CDR3 is TGTGCCAGCAGCGGCGGGGTTGGGGTCTCCTCCTACAATGAGCAGTTCTTC. Full variable domain (rest looked up from reference TRBV9 and TRBJ2-1): DSGVTQTPKHLITATGQRVTLRCSPRSGDLSVYWYQQSLDQGLQFLIQYYNGEERAKGNILERFSAQQFPDLHSELNLSSLELGDSALYFCASSGGVGVSSYNEQFFGPGTRLTVL.

The chain couples TRBV12-3 or TRBV12-4 to TRBJ2-1; D ambiguous. The CDR3 runs 12 residues. V was shortened by 8 bases and J by 0 bases, with 5 bases between the two germline ends. CDR3 region: CASVASYNEQFF. CDR3 DNA: TGTGCCAGCGTAGCCTCCTACAATGAGCAGTTCTTC.

The chain has TRBV6-5 and TRBJ1-1, with TRBD1 as a possible D gene (5 bases). The CDR3 has 15 amino acids. CDR1 and CDR2 (germline): MNHEY, SVGAGI. Trimming stripped 3 bases from V and 1 base from J, with 12 bases between. CDR3 sequence: CASSYPGIKNTEAFF. The CDR3, as DNA: TGTGCCAGCAGTTATCCAGGGATCAAGAACACTGAAGCTTTCTTT.

The V call is TRBV6-2 or TRBV6-3, the J call TRBJ2-7; 7 nucleotides line up with TRBD2. V lost 6 bases to trimming and J lost 10 bases; unmatched junction nucleotides: 12. Germline values: CDR1 MNHEY, CDR2 SVGEGT. The CDR3 covers 13 residues. Here the CDR3 DNA reads TGTGCCAGCAGCCGCCGGGCGGGGGTAAGACAGTACTTC. This translates into CASSRRAGVRQYF.

This clone has just one count. The chain couples TRBV18 to TRBJ2-2, with D possibly being TRBD2 (6 bases). CDR3 size: 15 residues. The V gene lost 4 bases and the J gene lost 2 bases, with 11 bases spanning the gap. CDR1 is KGHSH and CDR2 is LQKENI in the germline V gene. The CDR3 nucleotides are TGTGCCAGCTCACGCGGGACCCGTAACACCGGGGAGCTGTTTTTT. Its translation is CASSRGTRNTGELFF.

The chain has TRBV6-6 and TRBJ2-7, with D hard to call. The germline CDR1 and CDR2 sequences are MNHNY and SVGAGI (reference sequence). CDR3 length equals 14 residues. Trimming removed 6 bases from V and 6 bases from J, with 18 bases in between. The CDR3 is CASSNPDLVVEQYF. CDR3 coding DNA: TGTGCCAGCAGCAACCCGGACCTGGTTGTCGAGCAGTACTTC.

This rearrangement joins TRBV30 to TRBJ2-2; D possibly corresponds to TRBD2 (5 bases). Trimming removed 5 bases from V and 4 bases from J, with 8 bases in between. This CDR3 region has 12 residues. Per germline, CDR1 GTSNPN and CDR2 SVGIG (reference sequence). The CDR3 spells CAWDYSTGELFF. The CDR3 DNA is TGTGCCTGGGACTATAGCACCGGGGAGCTGTTTTTT.

The chain is built from TRBV30 and TRBJ1-4, with D possibly being TRBD1 (6 bases). V was clipped by 1 base and J by 8 bases, with 17 bases between them. The CDR3 totals 15 residues. CDR1 and CDR2 from the germline V gene are GTSNPN and SVGIG (reference sequence). The CDR3 DNA reads as TGTGCCTGGAGTGAATGGACAGCGTCAGGGGAAAAACTGTTTTTT. It specifies CAWSEWTASGEKLFF.

This clone was counted once. The chain is built from TRBV7-2 and TRBJ1-3, with 9 bases lining up with TRBD1. V shed 5 bases, J shed 4 bases, and the junction held 6 bases outside the gene matches. CDR1 is SGHTA and CDR2 is FQGNSA in the germline V gene. The CDR3 consists of 15 residues. CDR3 sequence (DNA): TGTGCCAGCAGCACACAGGGGGCGAAAGGAAACACCATATATTTT. It codes for CASSTQGAKGNTIYF.

CDR3 sequence (DNA): TGTGCCAGTAGCGTCCGGCGCGGAAACACCATATATTTT. Its translation: CASSVRRGNTIYF. V is TRBV19 and J is TRBJ1-3; D gene uncertain. Trimming took 6 bases from V and 4 from J, leaving 10 bases between them. The length of the CDR3 is 13 residues. In germline, CDR1 is LNHDA, CDR2 SQIVND (reference sequence). The variable domain in full, completed from reference TRBV19 and TRBJ1-3, reads DGGITQSPKYLFRKEGQNVTLSCEQNLNHDAMYWYRQDPGQGLRLIYYSQIVNDFQKGDIAEGYSVSREKKESFPLTVTSAQKNPTAFYLCASSVRRGNTIYFGEGSWLTVV.

This chain joins TRBV10-3 and TRBJ2-5, with unresolved D. This CDR3 region has 11 residues. Trimming took 3 bases from V and 4 from J, leaving 3 bases between them. Per germline, CDR1 ENHRY and CDR2 SYGVKD. The CDR3, as DNA: TGTGCCATCAGTGATTCAGAGACCCAGTACTTC. Its translation is CAISDSETQYF.

V and J are TRBV18 and TRBJ1-5; 7 bases agree with TRBD1. The CDR3 runs to 14 residues. Trimming removed 6 bases from V and 0 bases from J; junction bases left unmatched: 2. In germline, CDR1 is KGHSH, CDR2 LQKENI. CDR3 DNA: TGTGCCAGCTCGGCAGGGGGTAGCAATCAGCCCCAGCATTTT. Encoded protein: CASSAGGSNQPQHF.